The 21 T cell receptor beta chains listed next were all sequenced from one sample in a study of T cells and Merkel cell carcinoma outcomes. TCRdb keeps only in-frame clones here, not all; method: immunoSEQ multiplex PCR. The data hold some 2,000 clones, with roughly 81% observed a single time. The sequenced sample consisted of tumor tissue from Merkel cell carcinoma. The receptor set was obtained from a human donor with Merkel cell carcinoma.

The chain has TRBV7-3 and TRBJ1-2; 9 bases agree with TRBD1. Unmatched junction bases numbered 16, after V lost 4 bases and J lost 7 bases. The CDR3 sequence is 17 residues long. Germline V gives CDR1 SGHTA, CDR2 FQGTGA. The CDR3 nucleotides are TGTGCCAGCAGCTCCCTGGGCCGCGGGACAGGGTTCGGTGGCTACACCTTC. This translates into CASSSLGRGTGFGGYTF.

The chain links TRBV7-9 to TRBJ1-1; D not resolved. CDR1 is SEHNR and CDR2 is FQNEAQ in the germline V gene (reference sequence). This CDR3 spans 14 amino acids. Between the trimmed V and J ends, which lost 5 bases and 5 bases, there was a span of 15 bases. This chain's CDR3 is CASSARDMWTEAFF. The CDR3 nucleotides read TGTGCCAGCAGCGCCCGAGATATGTGGACTGAAGCTTTCTTT.

This rearrangement joins TRBV7-9 to TRBJ2-5; D assignment may be TRBD1 or TRBD2 (5 bases each). The V gene's germline CDR1 is SEHNR and CDR2 FQNEAQ (reference sequence). CDR3 length: 14 amino acids. The V and J ends lost 4 bases and 4 bases respectively, with 13 bases between them. This CDR3 is CASSSPGRLETQYF. DNA of the CDR3: TGTGCCAGCAGCTCCCCGGGACGGCTAGAGACCCAGTACTTC.

The CDR3 spells CASSYVTVPQSRANVLTF. Written as DNA, the CDR3 is TGTGCCAGCAGCTATGTTACAGTGCCACAAAGTCGGGCCAACGTCCTGACTTTC. The chain has TRBV7-7 and TRBJ2-6; no reliable D call. Per germline, CDR1 SSHAT and CDR2 FNYEAQ (reference sequence). With 4 bases removed from V and 5 bases from J, the gap between germline ends came to 21 bases. CDR3 length: 18 amino acids.

The chain combines TRBV5-4 with TRBJ2-7; D is unresolved. The CDR3 extends over 11 amino acids. Germline values: CDR1 SGHNT, CDR2 YYREEE (reference sequence). V was clipped by 6 bases and J by 7 bases, with 11 bases between them. CDR3 nucleotide sequence: TGTGCCAGCAACTTCTCTCGGGAGCAGTACTTC. The encoded protein is CASNFSREQYF.

The V and J genes are TRBV5-1 and TRBJ1-1; 9 nucleotides line up with TRBD1. The CDR3 is 13 amino acids. CDR1 SGHRS and CDR2 YFSETQ come from the germline V gene. V lost 7 bases, J lost 0 bases, and 1 base stayed unmatched. In DNA form, the CDR3 reads TGCGCCAGCGGACAGGGGATGAACACTGAAGCTTTCTTT. This encodes CASGQGMNTEAFF.

The rearrangement uses TRBV7-3 and TRBJ2-1; D gene ambiguous. Germline loops: CDR1 SGHTA, CDR2 FQGTGA. V was cut by 5 bases and J by 8 bases, with 7 bases left in between. This CDR3 region has 11 residues. CDR3 loop: CASSLGHEQFF. In DNA, the CDR3 is TGTGCCAGCAGCCTGGGTCATGAGCAGTTCTTC.

This clone showed up just once. The J gene is TRBJ2-3, the V gene TRBV7-3, with 10 bases identical to TRBD2. The germline CDR1 and CDR2 sequences are SGHTA and FQGTGA. The CDR3 length is 15 residues. The V gene end was trimmed by 3 bases and the J gene end by 0 bases; junction bases not matched to a gene: 0. CDR3 nucleotide sequence: TGTGCCAGCAGCTTTAGCGGGGGGAGCACAGATACGCAGTATTTT. This codes for CASSFSGGSTDTQYF.

The CDR3, as DNA: TGTGCCAGCAGTGAAGTCGGGACAGGGGGCAGGGAGACCCAGTACTTC. Translated, it gives CASSEVGTGGRETQYF. This sequence joins TRBV2 and TRBJ2-5, with 12 bases lining up with TRBD1. Trimming took 1 base from V and 5 from J; bases not matched to a gene: 5. The CDR3 covers 16 residues. Germline loops: CDR1 SNHLY, CDR2 FYNNEI.

The chain has TRBV9 and TRBJ2-3; unclear D gene. The CDR3 length is 11 residues. V shed 4 bases and J shed 6 bases, with 6 bases lying between them. CDR1 and CDR2 (germline): SGDLS, YYNGEE. As DNA, the CDR3 is TGTGCCAGCAGCCCCCGGGATACGCAGTATTTT. Its translation: CASSPRDTQYF.

V is TRBV5-1 and J is TRBJ2-7; perhaps TRBD2 as D (5 bases). Germline CDR1 and CDR2: SGHRS and YFSETQ. This CDR3 has 16 residues. V was trimmed by 5 bases and J by 4 bases, leaving 22 bases between them. For the CDR3, the DNA is TGCGCCAGCAGGGATGAGAGGGCTAGTGCGACTTACGAGCAGTACTTC. Amino acid sequence: CASRDERASATYEQYF.

The chain recombines TRBV5-4 with TRBJ2-4; TRBD1 agrees at 9 bases. Looked up from germline, CDR1 is SGHNT and CDR2 is YYREEE (reference sequence). The junction had 14 bases not matched to a gene; V was cut back by 4 bases and J by 6 bases. The CDR3 loop spans 17 amino acids. CDR3 nucleotides: TGTGCCAGCAGCCCAACCTCGACAGGGGGTGCAGCAAACATTCAGTACTTC. It specifies CASSPTSTGGAANIQYF.

The V and J genes are TRBV5-1 and TRBJ1-1; possible D gene TRBD1, 6 bases. The CDR3 sequence is 13 residues long. V shed 6 bases and J shed 0 bases, with 9 bases lying between them. In germline, CDR1 is SGHRS, CDR2 YFSETQ. DNA of the CDR3: TGCGCCAGCACCCGGACAGTGAACACTGAAGCTTTCTTT. It specifies CASTRTVNTEAFF.

The CDR3 is CASSLGTGYFNTFNSPLHF. For the CDR3, the DNA is TGCGCCAGCAGCCTCGGGACAGGTTATTTTAATACGTTTAATTCACCCCTCCACTTT. The chain recombines TRBV5-1 with TRBJ1-6; 8 bases fit TRBD1. The CDR3 runs 19 residues. J gave up 6 bases and V 4 bases, and 18 bases lay outside the gene matches. Germline values: CDR1 SGHRS, CDR2 YFSETQ. Variable domain in full (rest from reference TRBV5-1 and TRBJ1-6): KAGVTQTPRYLIKTRGQQVTLSCSPISGHRSVSWYQQTPGQGLQFLFEYFSETQRNKGNFPGRFSGRQFSNSRSEMNVSTLELGDSALYLCASSLGTGYFNTFNSPLHFGNGTRLTVT.

The chain combines TRBV5-5 with TRBJ2-7, with D possibly being TRBD1 (6 bases). Germline CDR1 is SGHKS and CDR2 is YYEKEE (reference sequence). The CDR3 has 15 amino acids. Trimming took 4 bases from V and 0 from J, leaving 14 bases between them. CDR3 DNA sequence: TGTGCCAGCAGCAGAACCGGGACATACTCCTACGAGCAGTACTTC. Translation: CASSRTGTYSYEQYF.

This clone was seen a few times. This chain joins TRBV5-4 and TRBJ1-6; no definite D call. The V gene lost 5 bases and the J gene lost 5 bases, with 14 bases spanning the gap. Germline V lookup: CDR1 SGHNT, CDR2 YYREEE (reference sequence). This CDR3 spans 15 amino acids. In nucleotides, the CDR3 is TGTGCCAGCAGGAGTCCGGGAGTAGATAATTCACCCCTCCACTTT. Protein: CASRSPGVDNSPLHF. The variable domain in full, completed from reference TRBV5-4 and TRBJ1-6, reads ETGVTQSPTHLIKTRGQQVTLRCSSQSGHNTVSWYQQALGQGPQFIFQYYREEENGRGNFPPRFSGLQFPNYSSELNVNALELDDSALYLCASRSPGVDNSPLHFGNGTRLTVT.

V usage is TRBV7-9 and J usage is TRBJ1-1; a weak D match, TRBD1 (5 bases). The V end lost 5 bases, the J end lost 6 bases, and 7 bases lay between the germline ends. CDR3 size: 11 residues. Germline V gene sequence: CDR1 SEHNR, CDR2 FQNEAQ (reference sequence). The CDR3 sequence is CASSDSAEAFF. In DNA, the CDR3 is TGTGCCAGCAGCGACAGTGCTGAAGCTTTCTTT.

The chain employs TRBV6-1 and TRBJ2-7; D is possibly TRBD1 or TRBD2 (5 bases each). Trimming cost V 7 bases and J 3 bases, with 19 bases left between them. The CDR3 spans 15 residues. Germline CDR1 is MNHNS and CDR2 is SASEGT. In nucleotides, the CDR3 is TGTGCCAGCAAAGTGTCCGGCGCAGGGAGCTACGAGCAGTACTTC. This translates into CASKVSGAGSYEQYF.

This CDR3 is CASSSPGLGYNEQFF. CDR3 DNA sequence: TGTGCCAGCAGCTCACCGGGACTAGGCTACAATGAGCAGTTCTTC. The chain combines TRBV7-2 with TRBJ2-1, with TRBD2 identical over 8 bases. Trimming cost V 4 bases and J 3 bases; bases outside gene matches: 5. This CDR3 comprises 15 residues. Germline lookup yields CDR1 SGHTA and CDR2 FQGNSA.

J is TRBJ1-1 and V is TRBV7-9, with 7 bases identical to TRBD1. Trimming cost V 1 base and J 3 bases; bases outside gene matches: 8. The CDR3 is 16 amino acids. Per germline, CDR1 SEHNR and CDR2 FQNEAQ (reference sequence). The CDR3 here is CASSLGGGDSYTEAFF. The DNA for the CDR3 is TGTGCCAGCAGCTTAGGGGGAGGGGACAGTTACACTGAAGCTTTCTTT.

The rearrangement links TRBV5-1 to TRBJ2-7; 9 bases agree with TRBD1. Unmatched junction bases numbered 15, after V lost 2 bases and J lost 9 bases. The CDR3 runs 16 residues. Germline CDR1 reads SGHRS; CDR2 reads YFSETQ. The chain's CDR3 is CASSLDFTGGAGGQYF. The CDR3 coding sequence is TGCGCCAGCAGCTTAGACTTTACAGGGGGCGCGGGCGGGCAGTACTTC.